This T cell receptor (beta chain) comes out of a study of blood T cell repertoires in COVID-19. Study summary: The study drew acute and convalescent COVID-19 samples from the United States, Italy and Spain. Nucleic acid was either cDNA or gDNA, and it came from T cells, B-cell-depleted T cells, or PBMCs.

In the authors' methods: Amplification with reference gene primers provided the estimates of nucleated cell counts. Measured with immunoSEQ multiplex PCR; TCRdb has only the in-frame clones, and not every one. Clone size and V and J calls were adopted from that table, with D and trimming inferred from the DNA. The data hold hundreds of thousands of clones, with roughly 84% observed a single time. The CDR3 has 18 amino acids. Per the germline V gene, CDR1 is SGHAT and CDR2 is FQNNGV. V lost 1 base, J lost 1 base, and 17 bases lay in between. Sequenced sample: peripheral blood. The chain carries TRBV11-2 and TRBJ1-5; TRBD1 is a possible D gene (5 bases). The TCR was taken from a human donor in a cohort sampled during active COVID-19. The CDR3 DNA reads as TGTGCCAGCAGCTTAGGTTGTATATGCAGGGAAAGCAATCAGCCCCAGCATTTT. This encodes CASSLGCICRESNQPQHF.